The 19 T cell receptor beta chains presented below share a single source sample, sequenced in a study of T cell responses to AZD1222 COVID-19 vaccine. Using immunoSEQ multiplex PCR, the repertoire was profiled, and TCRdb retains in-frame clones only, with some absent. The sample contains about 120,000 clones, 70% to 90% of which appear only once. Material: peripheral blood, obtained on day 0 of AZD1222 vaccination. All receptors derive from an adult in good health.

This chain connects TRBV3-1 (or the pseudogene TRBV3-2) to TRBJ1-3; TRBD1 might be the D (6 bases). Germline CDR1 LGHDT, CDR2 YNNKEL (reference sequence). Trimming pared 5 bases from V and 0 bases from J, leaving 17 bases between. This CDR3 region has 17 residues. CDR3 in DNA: TGTGCCAGCAGCGGAGACTTCAGGGGCAGCTCTGGAAACACCATATATTTT. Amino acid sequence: CASSGDFRGSSGNTIYF.

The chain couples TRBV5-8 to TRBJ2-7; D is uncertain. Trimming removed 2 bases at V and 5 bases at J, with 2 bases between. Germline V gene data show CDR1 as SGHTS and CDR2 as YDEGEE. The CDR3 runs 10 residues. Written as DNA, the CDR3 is TGTGCCAGCAGCTTTGACGAGCAGTACTTC. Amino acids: CASSFDEQYF.

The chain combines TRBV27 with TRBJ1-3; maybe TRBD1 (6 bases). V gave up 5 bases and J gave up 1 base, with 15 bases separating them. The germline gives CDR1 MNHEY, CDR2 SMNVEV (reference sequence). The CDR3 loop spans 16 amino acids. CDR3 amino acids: CASSRGGARSGNTIYF. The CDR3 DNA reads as TGTGCCAGCAGTAGAGGGGGGGCTCGATCTGGAAACACCATATATTTT.

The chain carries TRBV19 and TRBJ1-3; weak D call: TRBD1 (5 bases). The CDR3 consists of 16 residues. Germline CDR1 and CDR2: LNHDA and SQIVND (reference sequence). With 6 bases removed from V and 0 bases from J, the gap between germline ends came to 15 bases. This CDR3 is CASRPTDAASGNTIYF. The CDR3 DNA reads TGTGCCAGTAGGCCGACAGACGCCGCCTCTGGAAACACCATATATTTT.

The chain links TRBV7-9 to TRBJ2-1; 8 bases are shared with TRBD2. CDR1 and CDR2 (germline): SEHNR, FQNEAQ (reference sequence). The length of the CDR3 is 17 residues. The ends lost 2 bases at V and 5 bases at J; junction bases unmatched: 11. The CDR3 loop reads CASSLTFTTGLDNEQFF. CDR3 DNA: TGTGCCAGCAGCTTAACCTTTACCACGGGACTAGACAATGAGCAGTTCTTC.

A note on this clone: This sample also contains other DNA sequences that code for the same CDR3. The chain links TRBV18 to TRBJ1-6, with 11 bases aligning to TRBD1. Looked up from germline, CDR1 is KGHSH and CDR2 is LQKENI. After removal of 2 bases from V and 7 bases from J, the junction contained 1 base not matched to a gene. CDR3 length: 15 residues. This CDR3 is CASSPGQGANSPLHF. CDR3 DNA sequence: TGTGCCAGCTCACCAGGACAGGGGGCGAATTCACCCCTCCACTTT.

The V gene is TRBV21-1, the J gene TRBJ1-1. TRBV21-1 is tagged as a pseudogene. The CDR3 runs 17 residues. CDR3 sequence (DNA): TGTGCCAGCAGCGACTCAAGAGGGGTAAGGGGCGGCACTGAAGCTTTCTTT. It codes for CASSDSRGVRGGTEAFF.

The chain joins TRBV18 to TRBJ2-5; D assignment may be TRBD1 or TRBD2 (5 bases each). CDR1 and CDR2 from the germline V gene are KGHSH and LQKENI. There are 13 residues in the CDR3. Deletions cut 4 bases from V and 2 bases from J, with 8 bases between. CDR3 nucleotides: TGTGCCAGCTCACGGGACCAGCAAGAGACCCAGTACTTC. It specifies CASSRDQQETQYF.

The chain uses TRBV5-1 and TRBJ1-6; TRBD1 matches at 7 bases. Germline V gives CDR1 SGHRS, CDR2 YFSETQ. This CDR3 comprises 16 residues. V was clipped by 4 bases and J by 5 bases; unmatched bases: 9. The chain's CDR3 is CASSPETGQDNSPLHF. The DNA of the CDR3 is TGCGCCAGCAGCCCCGAGACAGGACAGGATAATTCACCCCTCCACTTT.

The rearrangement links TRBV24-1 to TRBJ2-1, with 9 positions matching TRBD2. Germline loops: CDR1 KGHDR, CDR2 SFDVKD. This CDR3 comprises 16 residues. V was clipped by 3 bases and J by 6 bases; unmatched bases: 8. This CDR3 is CATSDPGTSPGNEQFF. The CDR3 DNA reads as TGTGCCACCAGTGATCCTGGGACTAGCCCCGGCAATGAGCAGTTCTTC.

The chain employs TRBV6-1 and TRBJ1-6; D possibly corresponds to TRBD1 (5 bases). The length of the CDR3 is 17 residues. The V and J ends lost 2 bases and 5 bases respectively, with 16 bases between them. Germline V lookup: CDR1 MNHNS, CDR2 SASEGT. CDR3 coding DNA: TGTGCCAGCAGTGAATTCGGTGGGAGGGACGATAATTCACCCCTCCACTTT. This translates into CASSEFGGRDDNSPLHF.

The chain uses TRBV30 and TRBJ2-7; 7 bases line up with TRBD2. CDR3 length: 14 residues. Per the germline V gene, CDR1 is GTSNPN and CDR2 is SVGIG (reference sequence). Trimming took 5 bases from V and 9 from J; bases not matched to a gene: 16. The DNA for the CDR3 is TGTGCCTGGGGCCGCGCTAGCGGTATTTTCGGGCAGTACTTC. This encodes CAWGRASGIFGQYF.

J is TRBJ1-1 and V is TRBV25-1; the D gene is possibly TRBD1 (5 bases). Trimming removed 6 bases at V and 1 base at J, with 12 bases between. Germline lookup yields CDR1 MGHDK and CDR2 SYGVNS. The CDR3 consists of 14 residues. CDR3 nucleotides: TGTGCCAGCAGGACGGGGGGAGCGAACACTGAAGCTTTCTTT. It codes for CASRTGGANTEAFF. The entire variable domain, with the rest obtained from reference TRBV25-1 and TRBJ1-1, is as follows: EADIYQTPRYLVIGTGKKITLECSQTMGHDKMYWYQQDPGMELHLIHYSYGVNSTEKGDLSSESTVSRIRTEHFPLTLESARPSHTSQYLCASRTGGANTEAFFGQGTRLTVV.

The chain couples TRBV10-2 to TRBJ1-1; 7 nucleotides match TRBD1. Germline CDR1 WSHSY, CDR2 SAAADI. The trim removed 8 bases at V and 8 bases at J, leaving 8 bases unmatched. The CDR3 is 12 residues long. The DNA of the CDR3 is TGCGCCAGCCGCAGACAGGGAGAGGAAGCTTTCTTT. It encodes CASRRQGEEAFF.

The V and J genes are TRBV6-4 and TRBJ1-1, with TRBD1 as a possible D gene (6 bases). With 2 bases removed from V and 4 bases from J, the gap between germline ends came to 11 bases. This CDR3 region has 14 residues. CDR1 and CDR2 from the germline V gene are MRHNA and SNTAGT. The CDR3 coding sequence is TGTGCCAGCAGTGACAAAGGGGGTATCACTGAAGCTTTCTTT. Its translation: CASSDKGGITEAFF.

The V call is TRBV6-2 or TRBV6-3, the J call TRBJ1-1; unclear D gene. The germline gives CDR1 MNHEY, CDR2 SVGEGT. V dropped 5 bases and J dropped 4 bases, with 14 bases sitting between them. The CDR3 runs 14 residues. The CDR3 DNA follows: TGTGCCAGCAGTCAAACAGAAGGGCTCACTGAAGCTTTCTTT. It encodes CASSQTEGLTEAFF.

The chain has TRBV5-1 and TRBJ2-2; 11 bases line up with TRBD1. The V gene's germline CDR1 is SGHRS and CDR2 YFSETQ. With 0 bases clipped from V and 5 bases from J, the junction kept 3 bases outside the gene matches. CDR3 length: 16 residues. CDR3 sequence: CASSLEGTGGTGELFF. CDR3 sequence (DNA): TGCGCCAGCAGCTTGGAGGGGACAGGGGGTACCGGGGAGCTGTTTTTT. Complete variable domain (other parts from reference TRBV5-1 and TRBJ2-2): KAGVTQTPRYLIKTRGQQVTLSCSPISGHRSVSWYQQTPGQGLQFLFEYFSETQRNKGNFPGRFSGRQFSNSRSEMNVSTLELGDSALYLCASSLEGTGGTGELFFGEGSRLTVL.

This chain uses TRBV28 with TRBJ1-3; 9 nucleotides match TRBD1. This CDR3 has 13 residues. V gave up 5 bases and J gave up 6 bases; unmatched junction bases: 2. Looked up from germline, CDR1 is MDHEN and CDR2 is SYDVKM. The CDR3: CASSRQGVNTIYF. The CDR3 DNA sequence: TGTGCCAGCAGTAGACAGGGGGTAAACACCATATATTTT.

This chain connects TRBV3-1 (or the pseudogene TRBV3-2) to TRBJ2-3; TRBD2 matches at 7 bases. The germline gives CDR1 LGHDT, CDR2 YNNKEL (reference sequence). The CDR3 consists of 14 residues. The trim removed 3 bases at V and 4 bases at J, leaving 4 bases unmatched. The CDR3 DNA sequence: TGTGCCAGCAGCCAGGCGGGAGATTCAGATACGCAGTATTTT. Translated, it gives CASSQAGDSDTQYF.